What follows are 21 T cell receptor beta chains derived from one specimen sequenced in a study of cytomegalovirus exposure and HLA in healthy donors. With 60 Vbeta and 13 Jbeta primers, the PCR was carried out. Using immunoSEQ multiplex PCR, the repertoire was profiled, and TCRdb retains in-frame clones only, with some absent. This specimen shows some 150,000 clones; the ten leading clones hold about 2.2%. What was sequenced was PBMCs. All receptors come from a woman aged 18-35 years in good health and CMV-seronegative.

The genes are TRBV4-1 and TRBJ2-2; D remains ambiguous. The V gene lost 1 base and the J gene lost 2 bases, with 8 bases spanning the gap. The CDR3 is 15 amino acids. CDR1 is MGHRA, CDR2 YSYEKL, per germline. CDR3 residues: CASSQVALNTGELFF. The CDR3, as DNA: TGCGCCAGCAGCCAAGTAGCCCTCAACACCGGGGAGCTGTTTTTT.

This rearrangement joins TRBV19 to TRBJ2-6; no reliable D call. Germline V gene lookup returns CDR1 LNHDA and CDR2 SQIVND (reference sequence). The V end lost 3 bases, the J end lost 4 bases, and 4 bases lay between the germline ends. This CDR3 has 13 amino acids. The CDR3 here is CASSIGGANVLTF. CDR3 in DNA: TGTGCCAGTAGTATCGGGGGGGCCAACGTCCTGACTTTC.

CDR3 DNA: TGCGCCAGCAGTGAGTCGACAGGGGTGGCCTACAATGAGCAGTTCTTC. Amino acid sequence: CASSESTGVAYNEQFF. The chain employs TRBV10-1 and TRBJ2-1, with 8 bases identical to TRBD1. V gave up 0 bases and J gave up 2 bases; unmatched junction bases: 3. This CDR3 is 16 amino acids long. Germline V gene lookup returns CDR1 WNHNN and CDR2 SYGVQD (reference sequence).

The genes are TRBV25-1 and TRBJ1-1; D may be TRBD1 (6 bases). V was pared by 6 bases and J by 5 bases, with 22 bases between. The length of the CDR3 is 16 residues. Germline values: CDR1 MGHDK, CDR2 SYGVNS. This CDR3 reads CASSDDTRTVRTEAFF. The DNA of the CDR3 is TGTGCCAGCAGCGACGATACCCGGACAGTGAGAACTGAAGCTTTCTTT.

This chain connects TRBV10-3 to TRBJ2-3; 9 bases fit TRBD2. The germline CDR1 and CDR2 sequences are ENHRY and SYGVKD. With 0 bases clipped from V and 4 bases from J, the junction kept 2 bases outside the gene matches. The CDR3 covers 15 residues. The CDR3: CAISESAGGPDTQYF. The CDR3 DNA sequence: TGTGCCATCAGTGAGTCGGCGGGAGGGCCAGATACGCAGTATTTT.

V gene TRBV5-1 combines with J gene TRBJ2-1; possibly TRBD1 for D (5 bases). This CDR3 is 14 amino acids long. V lost 2 bases to trimming and J lost 8 bases, with 14 bases between them. CDR1 and CDR2 from the germline V gene are SGHRS and YFSETQ. The CDR3 sequence is CASSFRRAADEQFF. CDR3 nucleotides: TGCGCCAGCAGCTTCCGCAGGGCGGCAGATGAGCAGTTCTTC.

The rearrangement uses TRBV2 and TRBJ1-4; D gene ambiguous. V was cut by 3 bases and J by 5 bases, with 13 bases left in between. Germline assignment: CDR1 SNHLY and CDR2 FYNNEI. The CDR3 is made up of 15 amino acids. The CDR3 here is CASSDPRLTNEKLFF. The CDR3 DNA follows: TGTGCCAGCAGTGACCCGCGGCTCACGAATGAAAAACTGTTTTTT.

The chain carries TRBV19 and TRBJ2-7, with a tentative D call TRBD2 (6 bases). This CDR3 has 14 amino acids. Germline V lookup: CDR1 LNHDA, CDR2 SQIVND (reference sequence). V shed 6 bases and J shed 4 bases, with 16 bases lying between them. The CDR3 here is CASSSKASEYEQYF. The CDR3 bases are TGTGCCAGTAGCTCGAAGGCTAGCGAGTACGAGCAGTACTTC.

The V call is TRBV11-1, the J call TRBJ2-1; D is perhaps TRBD2 (5 bases). CDR1 and CDR2 from the germline V gene are SGHAT and FQDESV (reference sequence). This CDR3 contains 13 residues. V gave up 3 bases and J gave up 5 bases, with 8 bases separating them. The CDR3 region is CASSFSADNEQFF. CDR3 coding DNA: TGTGCCAGCAGCTTTTCAGCGGACAATGAGCAGTTCTTC.

The J gene is TRBJ2-3, the V gene TRBV11-2, with 8 bases aligning to TRBD1. CDR3 length equals 19 residues. V dropped 2 bases and J dropped 5; count of bases not matched to a gene: 18. Germline CDR1 SGHAT, CDR2 FQNNGV. The CDR3 DNA sequence: TGTGCCAGCAGCTTAAGGGGCCTGGGTTACAGGGGGTGGGTAGATACGCAGTATTTT. Protein sequence: CASSLRGLGYRGWVDTQYF.

The CDR3 sequence is CASSEASPGHSTQETQYF. The DNA for the CDR3 is TGTGCCAGCAGTGAAGCCAGCCCGGGACACTCCACTCAAGAGACCCAGTACTTC. V is TRBV2 and J is TRBJ2-5; D is perhaps TRBD1 (6 bases). V was shortened by 0 bases and J by 2 bases, with 19 bases between the two germline ends. CDR1 is SNHLY and CDR2 is FYNNEI in the germline V gene. The CDR3 loop spans 18 amino acids.

The chain couples TRBV15 to TRBJ1-1, with D possibly matching TRBD1 (5 bases). V was shortened by 3 bases and J by 4 bases, with 12 bases between the two germline ends. The CDR3 loop spans 14 amino acids. In germline, CDR1 is LNHNV, CDR2 YYDKDF (reference sequence). CDR3 amino acids: CATSSRAQATEAFF. In DNA, the CDR3 is TGTGCCACCAGCAGCAGGGCCCAGGCCACTGAAGCTTTCTTT.

This chain links TRBV7-2 with TRBJ1-3; D is possibly TRBD1 (6 bases). V lost 5 bases and J lost 4, with 12 bases in between. Germline lookup yields CDR1 SGHTA and CDR2 FQGNSA. The CDR3 covers 14 residues. CDR3 amino acids: CASSARGGGNTIYF. CDR3 DNA sequence: TGTGCCAGCAGCGCCAGGGGCGGGGGAAACACCATATATTTT.

The chain links TRBV7-9 to TRBJ2-1, with TRBD2 identical over 8 bases. The CDR3 is 15 residues long. V dropped 5 bases and J dropped 2; count of bases not matched to a gene: 5. Germline loops: CDR1 SEHNR, CDR2 FQNEAQ (reference sequence). The CDR3 nucleotides are TGTGCCAGCAGCCCACTAGCGGCCGCCTACAATGAGCAGTTCTTC. It yields the protein CASSPLAAAYNEQFF.

The rearrangement joins TRBV13 to TRBJ2-3; TRBD1 matches 9 bases. Germline V gene data show CDR1 as PRHDT and CDR2 as FYEKMQ (reference sequence). The length of the CDR3 is 14 residues. V dropped 5 bases and J dropped 4; count of bases not matched to a gene: 4. CDR3 coding DNA: TGTGCCAGCAGCGGACAGGGGTCCCCAGATACGCAGTATTTT. Translation: CASSGQGSPDTQYF.

V is TRBV10-3 and J is TRBJ2-5, with 12 bases lining up with TRBD2. This CDR3 is 13 amino acids long. V lost 10 bases, J lost 3 bases, and 3 bases stayed unmatched. Germline V gives CDR1 ENHRY, CDR2 SYGVKD. DNA of the CDR3: TGTGCCACCCGACTAGCGGGAGAAGAGACCCAGTACTTC. This gives the protein CATRLAGEETQYF.

The chain carries TRBV5-1 and TRBJ2-7; D may be TRBD2 (5 bases). Germline values: CDR1 SGHRS, CDR2 YFSETQ. V lost 1 base and J 9 bases, leaving 11 bases between the germline ends. The length of the CDR3 is 12 residues. Here the CDR3 DNA reads TGCGCCAGCAGCTTGCAAGCCCGGGGGCAGTACTTC. This codes for CASSLQARGQYF.

CDR3 sequence: CASSDSWGADTQYF. CDR3 in DNA: TGTGCCAGCAGTGACTCGTGGGGAGCAGATACGCAGTATTTT. V is TRBV6-4 and J is TRBJ2-3, with D possibly being TRBD2 (5 bases). V was cut by 0 bases and J by 4 bases, with 8 bases left in between. The CDR3 loop spans 14 amino acids. From germline, CDR1 is MRHNA and CDR2 SNTAGT.

The chain couples TRBV19 to TRBJ1-1; D unresolved. This CDR3 comprises 12 residues. V was pared by 3 bases and J by 1 base, with 3 bases between. CDR1 and CDR2 from the germline V gene are LNHDA and SQIVND (reference sequence). The chain's CDR3 is CASSIWNTEAFF. The CDR3 DNA is TGTGCCAGTAGTATCTGGAACACTGAAGCTTTCTTT.

The V call is TRBV6-1, the J call TRBJ2-5; perhaps TRBD1 as D (5 bases). The CDR3 sequence is 17 residues long. Germline V CDR1 and CDR2: MNHNS, SASEGT. The germline V and J ends were trimmed by 3 bases and 5 bases, with 22 bases remaining between them. The CDR3 sequence: CASSELVRWTTLETQYF. The CDR3 region has the DNA TGTGCCAGCAGTGAGCTTGTCAGGTGGACAACCCTTGAGACCCAGTACTTC.

The chain couples TRBV5-1 to TRBJ2-1; 11 positions agree with TRBD2. V lost 2 bases and J lost 9; bases outside the gene matches: 16. The CDR3 has 18 residues. Germline assignment: CDR1 SGHRS and CDR2 YFSETQ. In DNA form, the CDR3 reads TGCGCCAGCAGCTTTGGTGTAGGGACTAGCGGTAGGTATGGTGAGCAGTTCTTC. Residues: CASSFGVGTSGRYGEQFF.